The source of this T cell receptor (beta chain) is a study of early T cells in non-severe SARS-CoV-2 infection. Study as a whole: Alpha and beta chains were unpaired, from unsorted whole-blood bulk RNA.

This clonotype has at least ten counts. The antigen is unknown. Germline CDR1 SGHTA, CDR2 FQGNSA. The CDR3 has 15 amino acids. Trimming cost V 5 bases and J 5 bases; bases outside gene matches: 6. Researchers tagged individual cDNA molecules with unique molecular identifiers. TCRdb redid the calling of the 5' RACE reads with MiXCR, one entry per CDR3 protein. The sample comprises approximately 52,000 distinct CDR3 sequences, 8% of which are singletons, and roughly a tenth rests with the top ten. Study-level points and caveats: Matching results from VDJdb favored anti-spike CD8 responses, leaving private and CD4 specificities undetected.

This clonotype originated in an adult who was a healthcare worker with PCR-confirmed SARS-CoV-2 infection or an uninfected control (not recorded which). What was sequenced was whole blood. The chain is built from TRBV7-2 and TRBJ2-2; 9 bases match TRBD2. The CDR3 DNA reads TGTGCCAGCAGCCGGGAAGCGGGAGGAACCGGGGAGCTGTTTTTT. Its translation: CASSREAGGTGELFF.